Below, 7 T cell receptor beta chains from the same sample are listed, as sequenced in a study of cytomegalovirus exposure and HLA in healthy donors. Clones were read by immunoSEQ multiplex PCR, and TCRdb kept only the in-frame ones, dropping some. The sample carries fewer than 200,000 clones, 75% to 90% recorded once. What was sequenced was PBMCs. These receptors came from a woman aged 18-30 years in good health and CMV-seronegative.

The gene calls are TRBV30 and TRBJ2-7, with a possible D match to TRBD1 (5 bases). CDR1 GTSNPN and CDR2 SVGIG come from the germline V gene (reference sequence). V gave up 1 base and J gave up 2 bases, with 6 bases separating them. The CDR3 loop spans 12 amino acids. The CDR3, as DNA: TGTGCCTGGAGTGCAGGGCCCTACGAGCAGTACTTC. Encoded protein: CAWSAGPYEQYF.

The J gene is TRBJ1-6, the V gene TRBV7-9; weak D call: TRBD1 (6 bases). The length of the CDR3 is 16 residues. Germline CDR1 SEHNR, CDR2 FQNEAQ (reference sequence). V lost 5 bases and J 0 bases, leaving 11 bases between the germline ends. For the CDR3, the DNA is TGTGCCAGCAGCCTAGACAGGAGCTCCTATAATTCACCCCTCCACTTT. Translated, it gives CASSLDRSSYNSPLHF. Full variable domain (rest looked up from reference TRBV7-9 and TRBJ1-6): DTGVSQNPRHKITKRGQNVTFRCDPISEHNRLYWYRQTLGQGPEFLTYFQNEAQLEKSRLLSDRFSAERPKGSFSTLEIQRTEQGDSAMYLCASSLDRSSYNSPLHFGNGTRLTVT.

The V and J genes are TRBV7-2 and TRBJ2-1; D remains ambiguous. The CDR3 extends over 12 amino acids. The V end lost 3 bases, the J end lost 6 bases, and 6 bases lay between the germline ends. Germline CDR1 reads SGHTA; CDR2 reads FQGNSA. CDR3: CASSFYSNEQFF. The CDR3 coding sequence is TGTGCCAGCAGCTTCTACTCCAATGAGCAGTTCTTC.

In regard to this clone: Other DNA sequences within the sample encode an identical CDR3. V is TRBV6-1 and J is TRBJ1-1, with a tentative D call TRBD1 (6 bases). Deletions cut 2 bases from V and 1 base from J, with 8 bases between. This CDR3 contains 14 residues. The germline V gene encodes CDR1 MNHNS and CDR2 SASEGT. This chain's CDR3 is CASSEPGENTEAFF. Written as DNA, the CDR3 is TGTGCCAGCAGTGAACCAGGGGAGAACACTGAAGCTTTCTTT.

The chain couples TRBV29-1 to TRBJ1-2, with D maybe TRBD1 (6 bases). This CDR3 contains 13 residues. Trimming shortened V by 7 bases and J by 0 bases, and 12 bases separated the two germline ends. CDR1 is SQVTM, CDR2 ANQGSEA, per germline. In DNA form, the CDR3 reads TGCAGCGCTAAAACAGGGTCTAACTATGGCTACACCTTC. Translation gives CSAKTGSNYGYTF.

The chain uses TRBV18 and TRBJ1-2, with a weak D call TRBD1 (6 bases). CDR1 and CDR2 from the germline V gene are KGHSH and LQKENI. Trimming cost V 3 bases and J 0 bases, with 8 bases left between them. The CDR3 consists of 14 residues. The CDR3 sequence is CASSPQGSNYGYTF. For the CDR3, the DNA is TGTGCCAGCTCACCTCAGGGGTCTAACTATGGCTACACCTTC.

The CDR3 DNA reads TGCGCCAGCAGCGGGGGGACAGGAGCCCCCTACGAGCAGTACTTC. Its translation: CASSGGTGAPYEQYF. The chain is built from TRBV5-1 and TRBJ2-7, with 8 nucleotides matching TRBD1. J was trimmed by 2 bases and V by 4 bases; bases with no gene match: 8. The CDR3 covers 15 residues. From germline, CDR1 is SGHRS and CDR2 YFSETQ.